Each of the 18 T cell receptor beta chains below was sequenced from the same sample in a study of cytomegalovirus exposure and HLA in healthy donors. The PCR made use of 60 Vbeta and 13 Jbeta primers. Libraries were prepared by immunoSEQ multiplex PCR; TCRdb keeps only in-frame clonotypes and omits some of them. The sample carries hundreds of thousands of clones, 60% to 80% recorded once. Sequencing was carried out using PBMCs. The receptor source for this set is a male donor in good health and CMV-seronegative.

V usage is TRBV5-4 and J usage is TRBJ2-1, with 8 bases identical to TRBD2. The junction had 5 bases not matched to a gene; V was cut back by 0 bases and J by 0 bases. The length of the CDR3 is 17 residues. Looked up from germline, CDR1 is SGHNT and CDR2 is YYREEE (reference sequence). The CDR3 region has the DNA TGTGCCAGCAGCTTGGCATGGAGCGGGAGCTCCTACAATGAGCAGTTCTTC. The encoded protein is CASSLAWSGSSYNEQFF.

The V and J genes are TRBV28 and TRBJ2-5; a possible D gene is TRBD1 (5 bases). V was cut by 7 bases and J by 4 bases, with 13 bases left in between. CDR3 size: 13 residues. CDR1 is MDHEN and CDR2 is SYDVKM in the germline V gene. CDR3 nucleotide sequence: TGTGCCAGCAAGACAGAAAACGGAGAGACCCAGTACTTC. Protein: CASKTENGETQYF.

V and J are TRBV30 and TRBJ2-5; D possibly corresponds to TRBD2 (6 bases). CDR3 length: 11 amino acids. Germline-derived CDR1 and CDR2 are GTSNPN and SVGIG (reference sequence). Between the trimmed V and J ends, which lost 5 bases and 13 bases, there was a span of 17 bases. CDR3 amino acids: CAWDWWGRMYF. CDR3 in DNA: TGTGCCTGGGATTGGTGGGGGAGGATGTACTTC. The whole variable domain, remainder taken from reference TRBV30 and TRBJ2-5, is SQTIHQWPATLVQPVGSPLSLECTVEGTSNPNLYWYRQAAGRGLQLLFYSVGIGQISSEVPQNLSASRPQDRQFILSSKKLLLSDSGFYLCAWDWWGRMYFGPGTRLLVL.

V gene TRBV11-2 combines with J gene TRBJ2-7; 9 nucleotides align to TRBD1. The trim removed 3 bases at V and 2 bases at J, leaving 5 bases unmatched. This CDR3 contains 15 residues. Germline-derived CDR1 and CDR2 are SGHAT and FQNNGV. The CDR3 protein is CASSFKQGAPYEQYF. The CDR3 DNA follows: TGTGCCAGCAGCTTTAAACAGGGGGCGCCCTACGAGCAGTACTTC.

The DNA for the CDR3 is TGTGCCAGCAGTGAAGCTAGCGGAAGCTCCTACGAGCAGTACTTC. It translates to CASSEASGSSYEQYF. The chain links TRBV2 to TRBJ2-7; tentative D call: TRBD2 (6 bases). CDR1 and CDR2 (germline): SNHLY, FYNNEI. This CDR3 comprises 15 residues. With 0 bases removed from V and 0 bases from J, the gap between germline ends came to 9 bases.

The chain joins TRBV5-1 to TRBJ2-3; no clear D. The germline V gene encodes CDR1 SGHRS and CDR2 YFSETQ. There are 12 residues in the CDR3. Trimming shortened V by 4 bases and J by 3 bases, and 6 bases separated the two germline ends. DNA for the CDR3: TGCGCCAGCAGCGTATTTACAGATACGCAGTATTTT. Translated: CASSVFTDTQYF. The full variable domain, in which reference TRBV5-1 and TRBJ2-3 provide the parts outside the CDR3, is KAGVTQTPRYLIKTRGQQVTLSCSPISGHRSVSWYQQTPGQGLQFLFEYFSETQRNKGNFPGRFSGRQFSNSRSEMNVSTLELGDSALYLCASSVFTDTQYFGPGTRLTVL.

J is TRBJ1-2 and V is TRBV4-1; tentatively, D is TRBD1 (5 bases). The V end was cut by 4 bases, the J end by 4 bases, with 16 bases between. Germline loops: CDR1 MGHRA, CDR2 YSYEKL. The CDR3 has 15 amino acids. The DNA of the CDR3 is TGCGCCAGCAGCCCGGCCGCCAGGGAAGGCTATGGCTACACCTTC. It is translated as CASSPAAREGYGYTF.

This sequence joins TRBV4-3 and TRBJ1-3; a possible D gene is TRBD1 (5 bases). This CDR3 is 17 amino acids long. Trimming took off 1 base at V and 2 bases at J, with 15 bases between the two ends. Germline V gene data show CDR1 as LGHNA and CDR2 as YSLEER. CDR3 sequence reads: CASSQVLGALTGNTIYF. CDR3 coding DNA: TGCGCCAGCAGCCAAGTTCTAGGGGCTCTAACTGGAAACACCATATATTTT.

As DNA, the CDR3 is TGTGCCAGCAGTTTCCCCCCCTTTGGGCCCACCGAATACGAGCAGTACTTC. Protein: CASSFPPFGPTEYEQYF. The rearrangement uses TRBV28 and TRBJ2-7; D ambiguous. Trimming removed 3 bases from V and 4 bases from J, with 22 bases in between. The CDR3 totals 17 residues. CDR1 and CDR2 (germline): MDHEN, SYDVKM.

J is TRBJ2-5 and V is TRBV15; D may be TRBD1 (5 bases). Germline V gives CDR1 LNHNV, CDR2 YYDKDF (reference sequence). Trimming cost V 0 bases and J 5 bases, with 22 bases left between them. The CDR3 totals 18 residues. CDR3 sequence: CATSRDRAGLTLQETQYF. The CDR3 DNA is TGTGCCACCAGCAGAGATCGGGCAGGGTTGACTCTTCAGGAGACCCAGTACTTC.

The rearrangement links TRBV2 to TRBJ2-4; TRBD1 matches at 7 bases. V shed 1 base and J 0 bases; nucleotides not matched to a gene: 3. The length of the CDR3 is 16 residues. Per germline, CDR1 SNHLY and CDR2 FYNNEI. The CDR3 coding sequence is TGTGCCAGCAGTGAAGGGGACAGAGTAGCCAAAAACATTCAGTACTTC. This codes for CASSEGDRVAKNIQYF.

The chain links TRBV5-1 to TRBJ1-3; D is unresolved. Germline-derived CDR1 and CDR2 are SGHRS and YFSETQ. The CDR3 is made up of 16 amino acids. V lost 0 bases and J 0 bases, leaving 10 bases between the germline ends. The CDR3 sequence: CASSLGSPSSGNTIYF. CDR3 sequence (DNA): TGCGCCAGCAGCTTGGGCTCCCCCAGCTCTGGAAACACCATATATTTT.

The chain is built from TRBV5-1 and TRBJ1-2; TRBD1 is a possible D gene (6 bases). V lost 0 bases and J lost 8, with 14 bases in between. This CDR3 has 14 residues. Germline CDR1 reads SGHRS; CDR2 reads YFSETQ. CDR3 sequence reads: CASSLAPQGGGYTF. CDR3 nucleotides: TGCGCCAGCAGCTTGGCCCCACAGGGTGGCGGCTACACCTTC.

V gene TRBV7-3 combines with J gene TRBJ1-2; D remains ambiguous. The germline V and J ends were trimmed by 0 bases and 6 bases, with 8 bases remaining between them. The CDR3 covers 13 residues. Germline values: CDR1 SGHTA, CDR2 FQGTGA. CDR3 sequence reads: CASSLTRRDGYTF. CDR3 DNA sequence: TGTGCCAGCAGCTTAACGAGGAGAGATGGCTACACCTTC.

The chain employs TRBV4-2 and TRBJ1-5; D is unclear. The length of the CDR3 is 15 residues. CDR1 is LGHNA and CDR2 is YNFKEQ in the germline V gene. V was cut by 0 bases and J by 7 bases, with 13 bases left in between. The CDR3 bases are TGTGCCAGCAGCCAAGAAGGAGCCGGGAACCAGCCCCAGCATTTT. Protein sequence: CASSQEGAGNQPQHF.

V and J are TRBV11-1 and TRBJ2-2; TRBD1 matches 8 bases. This CDR3 has 15 amino acids. Germline CDR1 SGHAT, CDR2 FQDESV (reference sequence). J was trimmed by 6 bases and V by 6 bases; bases with no gene match: 9. CDR3 sequence: CASSPTRGLSGELFF. CDR3 DNA: TGTGCCAGCAGTCCGACCAGGGGGCTCTCCGGGGAGCTGTTTTTT.

This chain joins TRBV7-9 and TRBJ1-2, with 7 bases matching TRBD1. The V segment lost 3 bases and the J segment 6 bases; nucleotides outside the gene matches: 7. CDR3 size: 14 residues. CDR1 is SEHNR and CDR2 is FQNEAQ in the germline V gene (reference sequence). This CDR3 reads CASSFLGGQDGYTF. Written as DNA, the CDR3 is TGTGCCAGCAGCTTTCTAGGGGGCCAAGATGGCTACACCTTC.

As DNA, the CDR3 is TGTGCCAGCAGCGATTGGGGAGGGCCTACTGGCAATGAGCAGTTCTTC. Residues: CASSDWGGPTGNEQFF. This sequence joins TRBV9 and TRBJ2-1; 7 bases are shared with TRBD2. The germline CDR1 and CDR2 sequences are SGDLS and YYNGEE. With 3 bases clipped from V and 6 bases from J, the junction kept 12 bases outside the gene matches. The CDR3 extends over 16 amino acids.